Detailed here is one T cell receptor beta chain. Seattle patient enrollment occurred during active infection, with longitudinal follow-up thereafter. This entry is derived from a study of blood T cell repertoires in COVID-19. Using immunoSEQ multiplex PCR, the repertoire was profiled, and TCRdb retains in-frame clones only, with some absent. Here the sample spans 150,000 to 200,000 clones, over 80% being singletons. Looked up from germline, CDR1 is SNHLY and CDR2 is FYNNEI. The CDR3 has 14 amino acids. With 6 bases clipped from V and 9 bases from J, the junction kept 7 bases outside the gene matches. The material sequenced was peripheral blood. This chain uses TRBV2 with TRBJ1-6; 8 bases line up with TRBD1. The receptor was isolated from a woman of 80 years or more with COVID-19, enrolled during active disease. The DNA of the CDR3 is TGTGCCAGCAGGATAGGACAGGGTTCTTCACCCCTCCACTTT. It encodes CASRIGQGSSPLHF.